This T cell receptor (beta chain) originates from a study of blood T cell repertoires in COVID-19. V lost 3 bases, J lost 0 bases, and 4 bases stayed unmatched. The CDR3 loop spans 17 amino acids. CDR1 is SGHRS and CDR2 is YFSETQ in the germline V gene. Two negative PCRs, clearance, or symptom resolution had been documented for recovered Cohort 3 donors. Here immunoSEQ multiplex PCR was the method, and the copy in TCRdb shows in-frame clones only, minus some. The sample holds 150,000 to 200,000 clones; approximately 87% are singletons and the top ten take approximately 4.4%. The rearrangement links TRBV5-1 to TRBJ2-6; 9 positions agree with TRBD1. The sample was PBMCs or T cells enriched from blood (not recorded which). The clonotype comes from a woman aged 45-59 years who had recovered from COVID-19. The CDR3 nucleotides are TGCGCCAGCAGCTCGGGACAGGGAAGCTCTGGGGCCAACGTCCTGACTTTC. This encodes CASSSGQGSSGANVLTF.